These 29 T cell receptor beta chains share one sample of origin, sequenced in a study of T cell responses to AZD1222 COVID-19 vaccine. Using immunoSEQ multiplex PCR, the repertoire was profiled, and TCRdb retains in-frame clones only, with some absent. The profile shows about 150,000 clones, 80% to 90% of them singletons. The sample consisted of peripheral blood, taken after recovery from COVID-19. These receptors all come from an adult who had recovered from COVID-19.

CDR3 in amino acids: CASSLDFIDRGFRNEQFF. CDR3 nucleotides: TGTGCCAGCAGCTTAGACTTTATCGATCGGGGGTTTCGCAATGAGCAGTTCTTC. This chain uses TRBV11-3 with TRBJ2-1, with D possibly matching TRBD2 (6 bases). Germline loops: CDR1 SGHNT, CDR2 YENEEA. V was pared by 0 bases and J by 6 bases, with 21 bases between. The CDR3 is made up of 18 amino acids.

The rearrangement uses TRBV5-8 and TRBJ2-5; 13 positions match TRBD2. CDR1 is SGHTS and CDR2 is YDEGEE in the germline V gene. The CDR3 length is 17 residues. The V gene end was trimmed by 0 bases and the J gene end by 4 bases; junction bases not matched to a gene: 6. CDR3 sequence: CASSLGLAGGQGETQYF. As DNA, the CDR3 is TGTGCCAGCAGCTTGGGACTAGCGGGAGGACAGGGAGAGACCCAGTACTTC.

In its sample, this clone was seen a few times. The chain employs TRBV2 and TRBJ2-7; 7 nucleotides line up with TRBD1. CDR1 SNHLY and CDR2 FYNNEI come from the germline V gene. CDR3 size: 14 residues. V gave up 7 bases and J gave up 7 bases; unmatched junction bases: 13. Written as DNA, the CDR3 is TGTGCCAGCAACCCCGGGACAGCCCTCGGGGAGCAGTACTTC. Translating gives CASNPGTALGEQYF.

V gene TRBV5-4 combines with J gene TRBJ2-3; 7 nucleotides agree with TRBD1. J was trimmed by 6 bases and V by 4 bases; bases with no gene match: 11. Germline-derived CDR1 and CDR2 are SGHNT and YYREEE (reference sequence). The CDR3 totals 15 residues. As DNA, the CDR3 is TGTGCCAGCAGCGGTTCAGGACAGGTGAAGGATACGCAGTATTTT. Translated: CASSGSGQVKDTQYF.

The chain joins TRBV7-9 to TRBJ1-3, with D possibly TRBD1 on 5 matching bases. V was pared by 5 bases and J by 0 bases, with 8 bases between. CDR1 SEHNR and CDR2 FQNEAQ come from the germline V gene (reference sequence). The CDR3 contains 14 residues. The CDR3 here is CASSLTDSGNTIYF. CDR3 coding DNA: TGTGCCAGCAGCCTGACAGACTCTGGAAACACCATATATTTT.

This clone was recorded once. The rearrangement uses TRBV6-5 and TRBJ1-6; D is possibly TRBD1 (6 bases). V was clipped by 2 bases and J by 9 bases, with 17 bases between them. From germline, CDR1 is MNHEY and CDR2 SVGAGI. The length of the CDR3 is 16 residues. The CDR3 nucleotides are TGTGCCAGCAGTTACCCCGGGAGGGGGGGATTTTCACCCCTCCACTTT. Translating gives CASSYPGRGGFSPLHF.

The chain employs TRBV10-3 and TRBJ1-2, with 11 bases that match TRBD1. This CDR3 has 14 residues. Losses at the gene ends were 4 bases for V and 6 bases for J; bases not matched to a gene: 4. Per germline, CDR1 ENHRY and CDR2 SYGVKD. The CDR3 nucleotides are TGTGCCATCAGTGGGGGGACAGGGGGTAATGGCTACACCTTC. Its translation: CAISGGTGGNGYTF.

J is TRBJ2-5 and V is TRBV19; weak D call: TRBD2 (5 bases). V dropped 3 bases and J dropped 1 base, with 9 bases sitting between them. Germline values: CDR1 LNHDA, CDR2 SQIVND (reference sequence). The CDR3 is made up of 14 amino acids. The CDR3 region is CASSILGLQETQYF. The CDR3 region has the DNA TGTGCCAGTAGTATCTTAGGACTCCAAGAGACCCAGTACTTC.

The chain recombines TRBV13 with TRBJ1-4; D not resolved. The germline V gene has CDR1 PRHDT and CDR2 FYEKMQ (reference sequence). Trimming shortened V by 5 bases and J by 0 bases, and 10 bases separated the two germline ends. There are 15 residues in the CDR3. The CDR3 bases are TGTGCCAGCAGCCCCCGGGAAGCAACTAATGAAAAACTGTTTTTT. Translating it yields CASSPREATNEKLFF. Full variable domain (rest looked up from reference TRBV13 and TRBJ1-4): AAGVIQSPRHLIKEKRETATLKCYPIPRHDTVYWYQQGPGQDPQFLISFYEKMQSDKGSIPDRFSAQQFSDYHSELNMSSLELGDSALYFCASSPREATNEKLFFGSGTQLSVL.

V usage is TRBV5-6 and J usage is TRBJ1-6; D gene uncertain. This CDR3 is built from 13 residues. CDR1 is SGHDT, CDR2 YYEEEE, per germline. The V end lost 1 base, the J end lost 11 bases, and 10 bases lay between the germline ends. CDR3 nucleotides: TGTGCCAGCAGCTTGAGGCCGACGACACCCCTCCACTTT. It codes for CASSLRPTTPLHF.

This chain uses TRBV7-9 with TRBJ1-5; tentative D call: TRBD1 (5 bases). This CDR3 region has 14 residues. Germline V gives CDR1 SEHNR, CDR2 FQNEAQ (reference sequence). Trimming took off 5 bases at V and 4 bases at J, with 12 bases between the two ends. DNA for the CDR3: TGTGCCAGCAGCCCCGACAGCGTTAATCAGCCCCAGCATTTT. Translated: CASSPDSVNQPQHF.

The gene calls are TRBV7-3 and TRBJ2-7, with 9 bases lining up with TRBD1. Germline V lookup: CDR1 SGHTA, CDR2 FQGTGA. The CDR3 sequence is 14 residues long. The ends lost 5 bases at V and 6 bases at J; junction bases unmatched: 8. CDR3 loop: CASSPGTGPSEQYF. CDR3 in DNA: TGTGCCAGCAGCCCCGGGACAGGGCCATCCGAGCAGTACTTC.

In its sample, this clone was seen once. V is TRBV7-2 and J is TRBJ2-5; possible D gene TRBD2, 5 bases. This CDR3 is built from 16 residues. V lost 2 bases and J 5 bases, leaving 18 bases between the germline ends. Germline values: CDR1 SGHTA, CDR2 FQGNSA. The CDR3 DNA reads TGTGCCAGCAGCTTATACTCTCTGCTAGCCGGCGAGACCCAGTACTTC. Its protein product is CASSLYSLLAGETQYF.

The chain recombines TRBV11-3 with TRBJ2-3; perhaps TRBD2 as D (6 bases). The CDR3 extends over 15 amino acids. V gave up 4 bases and J gave up 4 bases, with 15 bases separating them. Per the germline V gene, CDR1 is SGHNT and CDR2 is YENEEA. CDR3 protein: CASSSTSGYADTQYF. The CDR3 DNA reads as TGTGCCAGCAGCTCGACTAGTGGATACGCAGATACGCAGTATTTT. The whole variable domain, filled in from reference TRBV11-3 and TRBJ2-3, reads EAGVVQSPRYKIIEKKQPVAFWCNPISGHNTLYWYLQNLGQGPELLIRYENEEAVDDSQLPKDRFSAERLKGVDSTLKIQPAELGDSAVYLCASSSTSGYADTQYFGPGTRLTVL.

This sequence joins TRBV28 and TRBJ2-5; TRBD1 might be the D (5 bases). Germline V gives CDR1 MDHEN, CDR2 SYDVKM. The CDR3 is 12 residues long. V gave up 6 bases and J gave up 4 bases, with 9 bases separating them. CDR3 region: CASRLQGETQYF. In nucleotides, the CDR3 is TGTGCCAGCAGATTGCAGGGAGAGACCCAGTACTTC. Based on the CDR3 plus reference TRBV28 and TRBJ2-5, the full variable domain is DVKVTQSSRYLVKRTGEKVFLECVQDMDHENMFWYRQDPGLGLRLIYFSYDVKMKEKGDIPEGYSVSREKKERFSLILESASTNQTSMYLCASRLQGETQYFGPGTRLLVL.

CDR3 loop: CASSQALGHSYGYTF. In DNA form, the CDR3 reads TGTGCCAGCAGCCAAGCCTTGGGACATTCTTATGGCTACACCTTC. This rearrangement joins TRBV14 to TRBJ1-2; tentative D call: TRBD1 (6 bases). V shed 1 base and J shed 5 bases, with 14 bases lying between them. The germline V gene has CDR1 SGHDN and CDR2 FVKESK. CDR3 length: 15 residues.

This clone showed up just once. The chain combines TRBV4-2 with TRBJ1-5; 8 positions agree with TRBD1. Germline V gene lookup returns CDR1 LGHNA and CDR2 YNFKEQ. The CDR3 sequence is 15 residues long. V gave up 0 bases and J gave up 3 bases; unmatched junction bases: 1. This chain's CDR3 is CASSQETGDNQPQHF. The CDR3 DNA reads TGTGCCAGCAGCCAAGAGACAGGGGACAATCAGCCCCAGCATTTT.

The chain recombines TRBV18 with TRBJ1-1; no clear D. This CDR3 is built from 14 residues. The V end was cut by 6 bases, the J end by 3 bases, with 14 bases between. Germline loops: CDR1 KGHSH, CDR2 LQKENI. This CDR3 is CASSLGPADTEAFF. The CDR3 nucleotides read TGTGCCAGCTCTCTTGGCCCCGCCGACACTGAAGCTTTCTTT.

The chain couples TRBV7-9 to TRBJ2-7; perhaps TRBD1 as D (5 bases). The CDR3 length is 13 residues. Germline CDR1 and CDR2: SEHNR and FQNEAQ (reference sequence). Trimming shortened V by 1 base and J by 3 bases, and 7 bases separated the two germline ends. CDR3 residues: CASSLEGNYEQYF. The DNA for the CDR3 is TGTGCCAGCAGCTTAGAGGGGAACTACGAGCAGTACTTC. The whole variable domain, filled in from reference TRBV7-9 and TRBJ2-7, reads DTGVSQNPRHKITKRGQNVTFRCDPISEHNRLYWYRQTLGQGPEFLTYFQNEAQLEKSRLLSDRFSAERPKGSFSTLEIQRTEQGDSAMYLCASSLEGNYEQYFGPGTRLTVT.

The V call is TRBV7-8, the J call TRBJ1-2; D ambiguous. V dropped 1 base and J dropped 2 bases, with 5 bases sitting between them. CDR3 length equals 13 residues. Germline CDR1 reads SGHVS; CDR2 reads FQNEAQ. The CDR3 spells CASSLEPNYGYTF. The CDR3, as DNA: TGTGCCAGCAGCTTAGAACCGAACTATGGCTACACCTTC.

This chain uses TRBV6-5 with TRBJ1-2; 8 bases are shared with TRBD1. Germline CDR1 MNHEY, CDR2 SVGAGI. The CDR3 has 15 amino acids. V was pared by 6 bases and J by 4 bases, with 10 bases of the junction left unmatched. CDR3 nucleotide sequence: TGTGCCAGCAGCCACGACCAGGGGGCAATCTATGGCTACACCTTC. It specifies CASSHDQGAIYGYTF.

The chain has TRBV5-4 and TRBJ2-7; tentatively, D is TRBD2 (6 bases). The CDR3 has 15 residues. V lost 1 base, J lost 2 bases, and 13 bases lay in between. Germline CDR1 and CDR2: SGHNT and YYREEE (reference sequence). CDR3 DNA: TGTGCCAGCAGCTTGTTCGGAGGGCCAGCCTACGAGCAGTACTTC. Protein sequence: CASSLFGGPAYEQYF. Complete variable domain (other parts from reference TRBV5-4 and TRBJ2-7): ETGVTQSPTHLIKTRGQQVTLRCSSQSGHNTVSWYQQALGQGPQFIFQYYREEENGRGNFPPRFSGLQFPNYSSELNVNALELDDSALYLCASSLFGGPAYEQYFGPGTRLTVT.

V usage is TRBV11-2 and J usage is TRBJ2-7, with 11 bases lining up with TRBD2. This CDR3 has 14 residues. Per the germline V gene, CDR1 is SGHAT and CDR2 is FQNNGV. V gave up 6 bases and J gave up 6 bases; unmatched junction bases: 7. The CDR3 loop is CASRPGTSGPEQYF. CDR3 sequence (DNA): TGTGCCAGCAGGCCCGGGACTAGCGGACCCGAGCAGTACTTC.

The genes are TRBV6-5 and TRBJ1-2; weak D call: TRBD1 (6 bases). The CDR3 loop spans 12 amino acids. The V end lost 7 bases, the J end lost 14 bases, and 20 bases lay between the germline ends. Germline V gene data show CDR1 as MNHEY and CDR2 as SVGAGI. CDR3 coding DNA: TGTGCCAGCACTCGATGGGCAGGGGAAAAAACCTTC. This sequence encodes CASTRWAGEKTF.

The CDR3 region is CSATDRVSTTEAFF. The DNA of the CDR3 is TGCAGTGCTACTGACAGGGTGTCGACCACTGAAGCTTTCTTT. This sequence joins TRBV20-1 and TRBJ1-1, with 7 nucleotides matching TRBD1. Looked up from germline, CDR1 is DFQATT and CDR2 is SNEGSKA (reference sequence). V shed 4 bases and J 4 bases; nucleotides not matched to a gene: 9. The CDR3 consists of 14 residues.

The genes are TRBV14 and TRBJ1-3; D is undetermined. This CDR3 has 15 residues. The V gene lost 2 bases and the J gene lost 0 bases, with 8 bases spanning the gap. Germline V gene lookup returns CDR1 SGHDN and CDR2 FVKESK. The CDR3 nucleotides read TGTGCCAGCAGCCAATCAACTTTCTCTGGAAACACCATATATTTT. Translating it yields CASSQSTFSGNTIYF.

The chain links TRBV5-1 to TRBJ1-4; 7 nucleotides align to TRBD1. The CDR3 has 15 residues. Trimming cost V 5 bases and J 3 bases; bases outside gene matches: 7. Looked up from germline, CDR1 is SGHRS and CDR2 is YFSETQ. The CDR3 DNA reads as TGCGCCAGCAGGGGGACAGTAGGGTCTAATGAAAAACTGTTTTTT. Protein: CASRGTVGSNEKLFF.

CDR3 in DNA: TGTGCCAGCAGGGGGATGGGGGGAAGTGACGAGCAGTACTTC. It is translated as CASRGMGGSDEQYF. This chain joins TRBV2 and TRBJ2-7; D may be TRBD2 (6 bases). The CDR3 is 14 amino acids. Germline V gene sequence: CDR1 SNHLY, CDR2 FYNNEI. V lost 6 bases to trimming and J lost 5 bases, with 17 bases between them.

The CDR3 region has the DNA TGTGCCAGCTCACCGGCACAGGCCCTCGAGCCCCAGCATTTT. It is translated as CASSPAQALEPQHF. The gene calls are TRBV18 and TRBJ1-5, with D possibly matching TRBD1 (5 bases). CDR1 KGHSH and CDR2 LQKENI come from the germline V gene. The CDR3 is made up of 14 amino acids. The V end was cut by 3 bases, the J end by 8 bases, with 14 bases between.